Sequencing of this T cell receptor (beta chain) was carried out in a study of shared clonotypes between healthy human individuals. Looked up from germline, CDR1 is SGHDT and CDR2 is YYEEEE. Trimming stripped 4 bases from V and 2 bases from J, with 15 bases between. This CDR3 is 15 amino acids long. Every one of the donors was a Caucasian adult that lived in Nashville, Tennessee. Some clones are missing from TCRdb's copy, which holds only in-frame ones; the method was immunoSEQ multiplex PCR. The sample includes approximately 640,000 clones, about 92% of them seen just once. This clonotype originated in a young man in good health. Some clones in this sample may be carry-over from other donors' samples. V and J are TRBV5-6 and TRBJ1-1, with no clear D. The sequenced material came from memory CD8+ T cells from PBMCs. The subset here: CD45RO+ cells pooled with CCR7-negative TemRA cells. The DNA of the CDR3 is TGTGCCAGCAGCCTAGGGTGGGCGGGAAACACTGAAGCTTTCTTT. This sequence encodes CASSLGWAGNTEAFF.